These 25 T cell receptor beta chains originate from one sample sequenced in a study of blood T cell repertoires in COVID-19. Sequenced by immunoSEQ multiplex PCR; TCRdb stores in-frame clones only, minus some. The repertoire holds about 220,000 clones, with around 89% as singletons. Sequenced input: PBMCs or T cells enriched from blood (not recorded which). These receptor sequences come from a woman aged 18 to 35 in a cohort exposed to, infected with or recovered from COVID-19 (not recorded which).

J is TRBJ2-1 and V is TRBV24-1, with 7 bases identical to TRBD1. The CDR3 has 17 residues. Germline CDR1 is KGHDR and CDR2 is SFDVKD. V was pared by 3 bases and J by 12 bases, with 19 bases of the junction left unmatched. This CDR3 reads CATSDQSDRDSPAGQFF. CDR3 DNA sequence: TGTGCCACCAGTGATCAGTCGGACCGGGACAGCCCGGCGGGGCAGTTCTTC.

This clone was counted a single time. The chain has TRBV3-1 (or the pseudogene TRBV3-2) and TRBJ2-3; unclear D gene. Trimming pared 2 bases from V and 3 bases from J, leaving 3 bases between. There are 12 residues in the CDR3. In germline, CDR1 is LGHDT, CDR2 YNNKEL (reference sequence). The CDR3 nucleotides are TGTGCCAGCAGCCAATCAACAGATACGCAGTATTTT. It yields the protein CASSQSTDTQYF.

This clone was picked up one time. CDR3 amino acids: CASSLPGGGGTGELFF. The CDR3 DNA reads as TGTGCCAGCAGCTTACCCGGTGGGGGGGGCACCGGGGAGCTGTTTTTT. The rearrangement joins TRBV7-8 to TRBJ2-2; 7 nucleotides match TRBD2. Unmatched junction bases numbered 7, after V lost 2 bases and J lost 4 bases. Per germline, CDR1 SGHVS and CDR2 FQNEAQ. The CDR3 length is 16 residues.

The chain links TRBV19 to TRBJ2-5, with a tentative D call TRBD2 (6 bases). Trimming took 8 bases from V and 2 from J, leaving 12 bases between them. Per germline, CDR1 LNHDA and CDR2 SQIVND (reference sequence). The CDR3 runs to 13 residues. The CDR3 coding sequence is TGTGCCAGTCACGAGGGGAGGCAAGAGACCCAGTACTTC. Residues: CASHEGRQETQYF.

The CDR3: CASSSSQGAFEKLFF. The DNA of the CDR3 is TGTGCCAGCAGTTCCTCGCAGGGGGCATTTGAAAAACTGTTTTTT. V gene TRBV28 combines with J gene TRBJ1-4; TRBD1 matches at 8 bases. The CDR3 extends over 15 amino acids. Germline V CDR1 and CDR2: MDHEN, SYDVKM. V trimming: 4 bases; J trimming: 7 bases; junction bases outside the gene matches: 8.

This clone was counted a single time. This chain uses TRBV9 with TRBJ2-2, with 10 bases identical to TRBD1. The CDR3 loop spans 16 amino acids. Germline trimming cut 3 bases from V and 4 bases from J; bases unmatched to any gene: 6. Germline CDR1 SGDLS, CDR2 YYNGEE. The CDR3 sequence is CASSARQGASTGELFF. In nucleotides, the CDR3 is TGTGCCAGCAGCGCCCGACAGGGGGCCAGCACCGGGGAGCTGTTTTTT.

The rearrangement uses TRBV7-3 and TRBJ2-1; no definite D call. The CDR3 is made up of 14 amino acids. V lost 5 bases to trimming and J lost 0 bases, with 8 bases between them. Looked up from germline, CDR1 is SGHTA and CDR2 is FQGTGA. Here the CDR3 reads CASSPPGSYNEQFF. The CDR3 DNA is TGTGCCAGCAGCCCCCCCGGCTCCTACAATGAGCAGTTCTTC.

The chain links TRBV27 to TRBJ2-7; 8 bases map to TRBD2. Germline V lookup: CDR1 MNHEY, CDR2 SMNVEV (reference sequence). The trim removed 4 bases at V and 7 bases at J, leaving 9 bases unmatched. The CDR3 totals 14 residues. CDR3 protein: CASSSLLSGVEQYF. CDR3 coding DNA: TGTGCCAGCAGTTCACTCCTTAGCGGGGTGGAGCAGTACTTC.

This chain uses TRBV11-3 with TRBJ2-2, with D hard to call. CDR3 length: 12 residues. V dropped 6 bases and J dropped 6 bases, with 8 bases sitting between them. Germline lookup yields CDR1 SGHNT and CDR2 YENEEA. In DNA form, the CDR3 reads TGTGCCAGCAGAGCTCGTTCCGGGGAGCTGTTTTTT. This sequence encodes CASRARSGELFF.

V is TRBV7-6 and J is TRBJ2-1, with 8 bases that match TRBD2. Germline lookup yields CDR1 SGHVS and CDR2 FNYEAQ. With 5 bases clipped from V and 5 bases from J, the junction kept 8 bases outside the gene matches. This CDR3 comprises 15 residues. In DNA form, the CDR3 reads TGTGCCAGCAGCCAGACTAGCGCTGTCAACAATGAGCAGTTCTTC. Encoded protein: CASSQTSAVNNEQFF.

J is TRBJ1-1 and V is TRBV4-1, with D unclear. CDR3 length equals 12 residues. The germline V gene has CDR1 MGHRA and CDR2 YSYEKL. Trimming removed 3 bases from V and 2 bases from J, with 4 bases in between. CDR3 region: CASSQLNTEAFF. CDR3 bases: TGCGCCAGCAGCCAGCTAAACACTGAAGCTTTCTTT.

In its sample, this clone was seen once. The genes are TRBV2 and TRBJ2-5; possible D gene TRBD1, 6 bases. Germline V CDR1 and CDR2: SNHLY, FYNNEI. V lost 7 bases and J lost 0, with 12 bases in between. This CDR3 region has 14 residues. The CDR3 DNA is TGTGCCAGCAATCCAGACAGGAACCAAGAGACCCAGTACTTC. Translating gives CASNPDRNQETQYF.

This sequence joins TRBV2 and TRBJ1-2; D possibly corresponds to TRBD1 (6 bases). V dropped 4 bases and J dropped 4 bases, with 13 bases sitting between them. In germline, CDR1 is SNHLY, CDR2 FYNNEI. The CDR3 runs 14 residues. This CDR3 reads CASSVKGDVYGYTF. Here the CDR3 DNA reads TGTGCCAGCAGTGTAAAGGGGGACGTCTATGGCTACACCTTC.

V and J are TRBV5-1 and TRBJ1-1; the D gene is possibly TRBD1 (6 bases). The CDR3 spans 14 residues. CDR1 and CDR2 (germline): SGHRS, YFSETQ. The V end lost 3 bases, the J end lost 8 bases, and 17 bases lay between the germline ends. As DNA, the CDR3 is TGCGCCAGCAGCTCGGGGACCGTTAGGGGGGAAGCTTTCTTT. Protein sequence: CASSSGTVRGEAFF.

The V and J genes are TRBV19 and TRBJ2-7; 11 bases match TRBD2. The CDR3 consists of 14 residues. The germline V gene has CDR1 LNHDA and CDR2 SQIVND (reference sequence). J lost 6 bases, V lost 4 bases, and 5 bases had no gene match. In DNA form, the CDR3 reads TGTGCCAGTAGTAATCTAGCGGGAGGCCCCGAGCAGTACTTC. This codes for CASSNLAGGPEQYF.

CDR3 sequence (DNA): TGTGCCATCAAGCCGGCGGTCGATTCTTACGAGCAGTACTTC. This translates into CAIKPAVDSYEQYF. V usage is TRBV10-3 and J usage is TRBJ2-7; no firm D call. This CDR3 region has 14 residues. Germline-derived CDR1 and CDR2 are ENHRY and SYGVKD. V lost 7 bases to trimming and J lost 4 bases, with 17 bases between them.

In DNA, the CDR3 is TGTGCCAGCAGCCTAACGCCTGAGGGAAGGCCCCAGCATTTT. This sequence encodes CASSLTPEGRPQHF. The chain is built from TRBV5-4 and TRBJ1-5; D gene uncertain. Looked up from germline, CDR1 is SGHNT and CDR2 is YYREEE (reference sequence). Trimming took 4 bases from V and 9 from J, leaving 17 bases between them. CDR3 size: 14 residues.

This clone was seen a single time. The CDR3 coding sequence is TGTGCCAGCAGCCAAGGGCTGCCCACAGATACGCAGTATTTT. Translated: CASSQGLPTDTQYF. The V gene is TRBV4-2, the J gene TRBJ2-3; no reliable D call. Germline CDR1 LGHNA, CDR2 YNFKEQ. There are 14 residues in the CDR3. Trimming removed 1 base from V and 2 bases from J, with 7 bases in between.

The chain joins TRBV7-9 to TRBJ1-3; D is possibly TRBD1 (5 bases). The germline V and J ends were trimmed by 8 bases and 0 bases, with 14 bases remaining between them. Germline CDR1 SEHNR, CDR2 FQNEAQ (reference sequence). The CDR3 totals 15 residues. CDR3 sequence (DNA): TGTGCCAGCGCCTGGCAAGGGGTCTCTGGAAACACCATATATTTT. Its translation is CASAWQGVSGNTIYF.

J is TRBJ1-4 and V is TRBV5-1; weak D call: TRBD1 (5 bases). The V gene lost 0 bases and the J gene lost 3 bases, with 15 bases spanning the gap. The CDR3 is 17 residues long. Germline values: CDR1 SGHRS, CDR2 YFSETQ. The chain's CDR3 is CASSLGNGGASNEKLFF. DNA of the CDR3: TGCGCCAGCAGCTTGGGAAATGGAGGGGCGTCTAATGAAAAACTGTTTTTT.

To note about this clone: This may come from a read error, since a much larger clone is one base off. The rearrangement links TRBV6-5 to TRBJ2-2; 7 bases align to TRBD2. The CDR3 spans 13 residues. Germline assignment: CDR1 MNHEY and CDR2 SVGAGI. Germline trimming cut 6 bases from V and 3 bases from J; bases unmatched to any gene: 1. As DNA, the CDR3 is TGTGCCAGCAGCCTAGCGGACACCGGGGAGCTGTTTTTT. It translates to CASSLADTGELFF.

The V call is TRBV6-5, the J call TRBJ1-2; tentative D call: TRBD1 (6 bases). Germline V gene lookup returns CDR1 MNHEY and CDR2 SVGAGI. Trimming left V 2 bases short and J 4 bases short, with 8 bases between. The CDR3 consists of 13 residues. This chain's CDR3 is CASSYDRSYGYTF. The CDR3 nucleotides are TGTGCCAGCAGTTACGACAGGTCCTATGGCTACACCTTC.

The chain links TRBV18 to TRBJ1-1; 8 bases are a match to TRBD1. The length of the CDR3 is 17 residues. J lost 5 bases, V lost 0 bases, and 11 bases had no gene match. In germline, CDR1 is KGHSH, CDR2 LQKENI. The CDR3 DNA reads TGTGCCAGCTCACCACCGTCCTTTGGACAGGGTCTAACTGAAGCTTTCTTT. Translated: CASSPPSFGQGLTEAFF. Filled out from reference TRBV18 and TRBJ1-1, the complete variable domain reads NAGVMQNPRHLVRRRGQEARLRCSPMKGHSHVYWYRQLPEEGLKFMVYLQKENIIDESGMPKERFSAEFPKEGPSILRIQQVVRGDSAAYFCASSPPSFGQGLTEAFFGQGTRLTVV.

Only a few counts were recorded for this clone. The V gene is TRBV2, the J gene TRBJ2-3, with 7 bases matching TRBD1. The germline V gene encodes CDR1 SNHLY and CDR2 FYNNEI. With 8 bases clipped from V and 3 bases from J, the junction kept 8 bases outside the gene matches. The CDR3 has 14 amino acids. In DNA, the CDR3 is TGTGCCAGCTATCGACAGGGACGGACAGATACGCAGTATTTT. Amino acids: CASYRQGRTDTQYF.

V usage is TRBV6-5 and J usage is TRBJ1-2, with no clear D. Germline V lookup: CDR1 MNHEY, CDR2 SVGAGI. The V gene lost 6 bases and the J gene lost 6 bases, with 17 bases spanning the gap. CDR3 length: 14 amino acids. The DNA of the CDR3 is TGTGCCAGCAGACCGGACTCCCGCGGGGATGGCTACACCTTC. This codes for CASRPDSRGDGYTF.